The source of this TCR beta chain is a study of T cells in Graves' hyperthyroidism and ophthalmopathy. Turning to the study itself: Peripheral blood specimens were obtained at initial diagnosis, prior to any treatment.

This clonotype came up many times. Its antigen remains unknown. RNA transcripts were the template for amplifying TCR beta CDR3 regions. A first-round RT-PCR of the TCR CDR3 used the HTBI primer set. A single record per CDR3 protein comes from TCRdb applying MiXCR to the multiplex PCR reads. This repertoire shows approximately 640,000 distinct CDR3 sequences, roughly 16% found once; its top ten account for less than 4.5%. Broader study findings: Most thyroid clonotypes expanded above 0.001 were also detected in blood. Model-based prediction identified ophthalmopathy a median 6.5 months prior to its onset.

A patient was excluded if there was uncontrolled infection, other autoimmune disease, pregnancy or lactation. V lost 1 base and J 6 bases, leaving 8 bases between the germline ends. The CDR3 has 13 residues. Germline CDR1 reads MDHEN; CDR2 reads SYDVKM. The origin of this receptor is a woman aged 25 to 45 with Graves' hyperthyroidism. The sample taken for sequencing was blood. This chain connects TRBV28 to TRBJ2-3; D is uncertain. Here the CDR3 reads CASSLLGPDTQYF. CDR3 sequence (DNA): TGTGCCAGCAGTTTATTGGGCCCCGATACGCAGTATTTT.